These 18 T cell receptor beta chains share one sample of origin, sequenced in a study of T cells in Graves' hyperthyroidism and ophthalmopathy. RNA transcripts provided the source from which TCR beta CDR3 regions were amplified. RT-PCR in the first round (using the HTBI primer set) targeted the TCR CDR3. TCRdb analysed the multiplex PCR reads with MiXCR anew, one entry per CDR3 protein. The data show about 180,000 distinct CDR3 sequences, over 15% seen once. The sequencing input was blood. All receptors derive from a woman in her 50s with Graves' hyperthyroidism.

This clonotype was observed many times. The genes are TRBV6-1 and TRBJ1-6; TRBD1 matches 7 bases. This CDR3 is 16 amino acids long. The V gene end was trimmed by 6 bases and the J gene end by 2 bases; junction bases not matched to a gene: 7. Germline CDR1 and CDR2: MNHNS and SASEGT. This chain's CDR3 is CASRTTGVPYNSPLHF. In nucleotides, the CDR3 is TGTGCCAGCAGAACCACAGGGGTACCCTATAATTCACCCCTCCACTTT.

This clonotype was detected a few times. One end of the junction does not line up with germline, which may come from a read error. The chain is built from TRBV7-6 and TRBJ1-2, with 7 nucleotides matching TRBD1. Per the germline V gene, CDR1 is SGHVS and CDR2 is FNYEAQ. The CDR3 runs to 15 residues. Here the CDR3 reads CTSSPRDSTNYGYTF. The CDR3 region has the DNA TGTACCAGCAGCCCCCGGGACAGCACTAACTATGGCTACACCTTC.

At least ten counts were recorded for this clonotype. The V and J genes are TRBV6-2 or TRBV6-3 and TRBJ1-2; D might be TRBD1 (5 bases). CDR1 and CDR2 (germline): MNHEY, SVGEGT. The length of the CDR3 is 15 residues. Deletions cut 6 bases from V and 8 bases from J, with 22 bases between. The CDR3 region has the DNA TGTGCCAGCAGCCCGAGTCGGGACCCCTCTTCGGGCTACACCTTC. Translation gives CASSPSRDPSSGYTF.

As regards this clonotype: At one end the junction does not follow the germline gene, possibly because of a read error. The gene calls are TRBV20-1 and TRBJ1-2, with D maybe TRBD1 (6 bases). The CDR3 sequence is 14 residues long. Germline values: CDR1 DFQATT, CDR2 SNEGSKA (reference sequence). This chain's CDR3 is CSARVPGESYDYTF. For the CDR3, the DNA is TGCAGTGCTAGAGTGCCAGGGGAAAGCTATGACTACACCTTC.

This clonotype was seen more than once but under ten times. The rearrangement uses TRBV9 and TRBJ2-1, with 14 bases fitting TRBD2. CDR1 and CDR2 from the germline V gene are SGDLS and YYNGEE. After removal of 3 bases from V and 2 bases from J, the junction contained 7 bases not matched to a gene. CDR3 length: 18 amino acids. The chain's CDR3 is CASSARGTSGGPYNEQFF. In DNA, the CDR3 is TGTGCCAGCAGCGCCCGTGGGACTAGCGGGGGCCCCTACAATGAGCAGTTCTTC.

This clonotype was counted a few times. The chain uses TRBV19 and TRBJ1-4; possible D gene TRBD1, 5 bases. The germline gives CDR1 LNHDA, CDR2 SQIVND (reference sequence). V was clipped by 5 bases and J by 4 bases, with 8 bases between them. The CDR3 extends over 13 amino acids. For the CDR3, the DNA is TGTGCCAGTAGTTGGGGGGTTAATGAAAAACTGTTTTTT. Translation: CASSWGVNEKLFF.

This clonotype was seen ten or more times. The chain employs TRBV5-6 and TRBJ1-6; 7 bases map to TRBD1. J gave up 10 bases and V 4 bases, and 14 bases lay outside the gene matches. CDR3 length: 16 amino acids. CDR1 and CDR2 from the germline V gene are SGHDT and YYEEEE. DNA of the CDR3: TGTGCCAGCAGCGCCCTAGACAGGGTGCGTAGATCACCCCTCCACTTT. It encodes CASSALDRVRRSPLHF. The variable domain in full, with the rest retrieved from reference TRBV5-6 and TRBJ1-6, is DAGVTQSPTHLIKTRGQQVTLRCSPKSGHDTVSWYQQALGQGPQFIFQYYEEEERQRGNFPDRFSGHQFPNYSSELNVNALLLGDSALYLCASSALDRVRRSPLHFGNGTRLTVT.

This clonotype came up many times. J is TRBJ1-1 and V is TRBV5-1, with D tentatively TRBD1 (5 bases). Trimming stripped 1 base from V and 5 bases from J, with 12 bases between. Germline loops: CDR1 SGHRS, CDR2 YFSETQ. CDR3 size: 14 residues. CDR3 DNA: TGCGCCAGCAGCTTGAGCCAGGGTTGGACTGAAGCTTTCTTT. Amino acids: CASSLSQGWTEAFF.

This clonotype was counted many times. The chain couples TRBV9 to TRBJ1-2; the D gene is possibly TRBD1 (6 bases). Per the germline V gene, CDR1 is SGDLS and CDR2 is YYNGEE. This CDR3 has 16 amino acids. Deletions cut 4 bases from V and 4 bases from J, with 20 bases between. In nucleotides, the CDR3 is TGTGCCAGCAGCCGAACCACAGGGTACTCTAGCTATGGCTACACCTTC. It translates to CASSRTTGYSSYGYTF. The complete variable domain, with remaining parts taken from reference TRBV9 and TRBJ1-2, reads DSGVTQTPKHLITATGQRVTLRCSPRSGDLSVYWYQQSLDQGLQFLIQYYNGEERAKGNILERFSAQQFPDLHSELNLSSLELGDSALYFCASSRTTGYSSYGYTFGSGTRLTVV.

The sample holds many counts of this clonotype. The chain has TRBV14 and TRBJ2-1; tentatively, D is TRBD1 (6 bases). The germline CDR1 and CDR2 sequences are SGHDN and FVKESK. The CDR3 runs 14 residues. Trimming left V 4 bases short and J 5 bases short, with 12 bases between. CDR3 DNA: TGTGCCAGCAGCCTGCCCTGGGGGCACAATGAGCAGTTCTTC. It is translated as CASSLPWGHNEQFF.

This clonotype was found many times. The CDR3 region is CASSPGRQGSGAEAFF. In DNA form, the CDR3 reads TGTGCCAGCAGCCCAGGCCGGCAGGGGAGTGGGGCTGAAGCTTTCTTT. J is TRBJ1-1 and V is TRBV7-2; D may be TRBD1 (6 bases). The CDR3 totals 16 residues. The V gene lost 5 bases and the J gene lost 6 bases, with 22 bases spanning the gap. The germline CDR1 and CDR2 sequences are SGHTA and FQGNSA.

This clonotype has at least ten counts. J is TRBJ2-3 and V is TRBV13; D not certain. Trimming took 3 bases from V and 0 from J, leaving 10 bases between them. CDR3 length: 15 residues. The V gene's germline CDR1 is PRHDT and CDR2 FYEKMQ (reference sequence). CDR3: CASSFGRSSTDTQYF. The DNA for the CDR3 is TGTGCCAGCAGCTTCGGCCGTTCTAGCACAGATACGCAGTATTTT.

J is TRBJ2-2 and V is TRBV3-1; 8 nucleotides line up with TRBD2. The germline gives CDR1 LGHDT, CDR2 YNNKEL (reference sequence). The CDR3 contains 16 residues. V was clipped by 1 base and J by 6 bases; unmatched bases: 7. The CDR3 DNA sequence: TGTGCCAGCAGCCAAGGGAGCGGGGGTCTCCCCGGGGAGCTGTTTTTT. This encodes CASSQGSGGLPGELFF.

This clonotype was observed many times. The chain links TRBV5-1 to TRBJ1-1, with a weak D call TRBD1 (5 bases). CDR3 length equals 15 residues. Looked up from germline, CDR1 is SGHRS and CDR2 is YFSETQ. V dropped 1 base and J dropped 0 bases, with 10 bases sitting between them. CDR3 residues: CASSLPGDLNTEAFF. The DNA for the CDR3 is TGCGCCAGCAGCTTGCCGGGGGACTTGAACACTGAAGCTTTCTTT.

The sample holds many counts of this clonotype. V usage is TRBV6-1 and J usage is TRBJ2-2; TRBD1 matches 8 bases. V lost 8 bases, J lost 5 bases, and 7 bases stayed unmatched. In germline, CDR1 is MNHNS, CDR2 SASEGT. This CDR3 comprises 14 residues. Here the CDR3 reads CASRGTGDTGELFF. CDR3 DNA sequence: TGTGCCAGCCGGGGGACAGGCGATACCGGGGAGCTGTTTTTT.

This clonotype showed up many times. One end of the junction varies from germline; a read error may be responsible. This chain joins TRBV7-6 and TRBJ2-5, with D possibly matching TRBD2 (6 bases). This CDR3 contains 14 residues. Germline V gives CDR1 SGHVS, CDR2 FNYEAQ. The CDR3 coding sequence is TGTGCCAGCAGCGTAGCGGTACGGAAAGAGACCCAGTACTTC. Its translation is CASSVAVRKETQYF.

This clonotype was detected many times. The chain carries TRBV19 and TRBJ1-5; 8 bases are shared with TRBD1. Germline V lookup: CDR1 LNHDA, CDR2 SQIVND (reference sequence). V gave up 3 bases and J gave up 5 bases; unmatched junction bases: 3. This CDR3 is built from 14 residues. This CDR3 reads CASSIGQGYQPQHF. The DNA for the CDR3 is TGTGCCAGTAGTATCGGACAGGGATATCAGCCCCAGCATTTT. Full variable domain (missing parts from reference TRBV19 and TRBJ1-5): DGGITQSPKYLFRKEGQNVTLSCEQNLNHDAMYWYRQDPGQGLRLIYYSQIVNDFQKGDIAEGYSVSREKKESFPLTVTSAQKNPTAFYLCASSIGQGYQPQHFGDGTRLSIL.

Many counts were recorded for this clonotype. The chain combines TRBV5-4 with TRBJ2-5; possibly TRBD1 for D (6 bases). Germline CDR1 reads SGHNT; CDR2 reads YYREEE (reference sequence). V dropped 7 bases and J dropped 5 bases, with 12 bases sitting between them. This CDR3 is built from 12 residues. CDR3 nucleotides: TGTGCCAGCTTTCGGCAGGGGGAGACCCAGTACTTC. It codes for CASFRQGETQYF.